This passage covers 15 T cell receptor beta chains from one sample sequenced in a study of shared clonotypes between healthy human individuals. Naive CD8 cells lacked CD45RO and underwent positive selection for CCR7, leaving out terminally differentiated effector memory CD45RA+ cells. Sequencing was performed with immunoSEQ multiplex PCR; in TCRdb, only in-frame clones are kept and a portion is missing. In the table there are 760,000 or so clones, 95% to 97% of which are singletons. Input material: naive CD8+ T cells sorted from blood. The receptor set was obtained from a man between 25 and 39 years old in good health.

The rearrangement uses TRBV5-8 and TRBJ2-7, with D maybe TRBD1 (5 bases). The CDR3 is made up of 15 amino acids. V lost 5 bases and J lost 1, with 16 bases in between. The germline gives CDR1 SGHTS, CDR2 YDEGEE. The CDR3 sequence: CASRHRQYPSYEQYF. Written as DNA, the CDR3 is TGTGCCAGCAGACATAGACAGTATCCTTCCTACGAGCAGTACTTC.

As concerns this clone: Other DNA sequences from this sample encode an identical CDR3 as well. The chain uses TRBV27 and TRBJ2-7; no definite D call. This CDR3 has 14 residues. V was shortened by 5 bases and J by 3 bases, with 14 bases between the two germline ends. The V gene's germline CDR1 is MNHEY and CDR2 SMNVEV (reference sequence). The CDR3: CASSPTSRYYEQYF. CDR3 in DNA: TGTGCCAGCAGTCCCACTTCCCGGTACTACGAGCAGTACTTC.

This clone has a handful of counts. The chain has TRBV7-8 and TRBJ2-5; D may be TRBD1 (6 bases). CDR3 length: 14 residues. V dropped 1 base and J dropped 2 bases, with 8 bases sitting between them. The V gene's germline CDR1 is SGHVS and CDR2 FQNEAQ. DNA of the CDR3: TGTGCCAGCAGCTTAGGAGACAGGCAAGAGACCCAGTACTTC. Protein sequence: CASSLGDRQETQYF.

V is TRBV6-4 and J is TRBJ1-3; 9 bases are shared with TRBD1. Looked up from germline, CDR1 is MRHNA and CDR2 is SNTAGT. The ends lost 4 bases at V and 8 bases at J; junction bases unmatched: 9. The CDR3 totals 15 residues. The CDR3 DNA reads TGTGCCAGCAGTGGGGGGACAGGGTTCATCTACACCATATATTTT. Protein product: CASSGGTGFIYTIYF.

This chain uses TRBV27 with TRBJ2-1; unclear D gene. Germline V gene lookup returns CDR1 MNHEY and CDR2 SMNVEV (reference sequence). Trimming took off 5 bases at V and 0 bases at J, with 8 bases between the two ends. There are 14 residues in the CDR3. The CDR3 reads CASSEAVSYNEQFF. Here the CDR3 DNA reads TGTGCCAGCAGTGAGGCCGTCTCCTACAATGAGCAGTTCTTC.

The J gene is TRBJ1-2, the V gene TRBV9; D unresolved. Trimming removed 3 bases at V and 4 bases at J, with 7 bases between. The germline gives CDR1 SGDLS, CDR2 YYNGEE. The CDR3 has 12 amino acids. The CDR3 loop reads CASSEAAYGYTF. The CDR3 DNA sequence: TGTGCCAGCAGCGAGGCCGCCTATGGCTACACCTTC.

This rearrangement joins TRBV19 to TRBJ2-1; possible D gene TRBD2, 5 bases. Looked up from germline, CDR1 is LNHDA and CDR2 is SQIVND (reference sequence). This CDR3 is built from 14 residues. V was clipped by 0 bases and J by 7 bases, with 10 bases between them. CDR3 in DNA: TGTGCCAGTAGTATAGATCTCGGGGAAAATGAGCAGTTCTTC. Its translation: CASSIDLGENEQFF.

The gene calls are TRBV7-6 and TRBJ2-7, with 9 bases that match TRBD1. The V and J ends lost 4 bases and 4 bases, in that order; junction bases with no gene match: 5. The CDR3 spans 14 residues. The germline gives CDR1 SGHVS, CDR2 FNYEAQ. The CDR3, as DNA: TGTGCCAGCAGCTACGGGACAGGGTCTTACGAGCAGTACTTC. It is translated as CASSYGTGSYEQYF. Filled out from reference TRBV7-6 and TRBJ2-7, the complete variable domain reads GAGVSQSPRYKVTKRGQDVALRCDPISGHVSLYWYRQALGQGPEFLTYFNYEAQQDKSGLPNDRFSAERPEGSISTLTIQRTEQRDSAMYRCASSYGTGSYEQYFGPGTRLTVT.

The V gene is TRBV6-5, the J gene TRBJ2-7, with TRBD1 matching over 7 bases. V was clipped by 0 bases and J by 0 bases; unmatched bases: 5. CDR1 is MNHEY, CDR2 SVGAGI, per germline. The CDR3 is 16 residues long. CDR3 in amino acids: CASSYSWDSSSYEQYF. DNA for the CDR3: TGTGCCAGCAGTTACTCGTGGGACAGTTCCTCCTACGAGCAGTACTTC.

The J gene is TRBJ1-2, the V gene TRBV2; D is uncertain. The CDR3 consists of 12 residues. V was cut by 9 bases and J by 7 bases, with 15 bases left in between. Germline CDR1 and CDR2: SNHLY and FYNNEI. As DNA, the CDR3 is TGTGCCAGTAAGACGGGCCCATTTGGCTACACCTTC. It yields the protein CASKTGPFGYTF. Full variable domain (missing parts from reference TRBV2 and TRBJ1-2): EPEVTQTPSHQVTQMGQEVILRCVPISNHLYFYWYRQILGQKVEFLVSFYNNEISEKSEIFDDQFSVERPDGSNFTLKIRSTKLEDSAMYFCASKTGPFGYTFGSGTRLTVV.

Only one count was recorded for this clone. The V gene is TRBV28, the J gene TRBJ2-3, with 9 bases lining up with TRBD2. The CDR3 has 21 amino acids. Germline V gives CDR1 MDHEN, CDR2 SYDVKM. J gave up 6 bases and V 1 base, and 23 bases lay outside the gene matches. This chain's CDR3 is CASSLSVGGHPSGMSVDTQYF. The DNA for the CDR3 is TGTGCCAGCAGTTTATCGGTGGGGGGGCACCCTAGCGGGATGAGTGTGGATACGCAGTATTTT.

This chain joins TRBV6-5 and TRBJ1-2; D possibly corresponds to TRBD1 (6 bases). The ends were cut back, 0 bases at V and 8 bases at J, with 13 bases in the middle. The germline V gene has CDR1 MNHEY and CDR2 SVGAGI. The CDR3 is 14 amino acids. CDR3 region: CASSYSWGRWGYTF. CDR3 bases: TGTGCCAGCAGTTACTCGTGGGGGCGCTGGGGCTACACCTTC.

V gene TRBV7-2 combines with J gene TRBJ1-4, with D tentatively TRBD1 (5 bases). Trimming took off 5 bases at V and 4 bases at J, with 17 bases between the two ends. CDR3 length equals 16 residues. Looked up from germline, CDR1 is SGHTA and CDR2 is FQGNSA. CDR3 sequence reads: CASSPAGTWFNEKLFF. Written as DNA, the CDR3 is TGTGCCAGCAGCCCTGCTGGGACGTGGTTTAATGAAAAACTGTTTTTT.

As regards this clone: This same CDR3 is encoded by further DNA sequences in the sample. This chain connects TRBV7-8 to TRBJ2-7, with 9 bases lining up with TRBD1. The CDR3 is 14 amino acids. Germline trimming cut 4 bases from V and 2 bases from J; bases unmatched to any gene: 3. CDR1 SGHVS and CDR2 FQNEAQ come from the germline V gene. The CDR3 DNA reads TGTGCCAGCAGCTCACGGGACAGGGCCTACGAGCAGTACTTC. Translated: CASSSRDRAYEQYF.

The chain couples TRBV6-5 to TRBJ2-2; a possible D gene is TRBD1 (6 bases). CDR1 and CDR2 (germline): MNHEY, SVGAGI. This CDR3 is 13 amino acids long. Trimming removed 6 bases at V and 2 bases at J, with 7 bases between. The CDR3 DNA reads TGTGCCAGCAGGGACAGTAACACCGGGGAGCTGTTTTTT. This codes for CASRDSNTGELFF.